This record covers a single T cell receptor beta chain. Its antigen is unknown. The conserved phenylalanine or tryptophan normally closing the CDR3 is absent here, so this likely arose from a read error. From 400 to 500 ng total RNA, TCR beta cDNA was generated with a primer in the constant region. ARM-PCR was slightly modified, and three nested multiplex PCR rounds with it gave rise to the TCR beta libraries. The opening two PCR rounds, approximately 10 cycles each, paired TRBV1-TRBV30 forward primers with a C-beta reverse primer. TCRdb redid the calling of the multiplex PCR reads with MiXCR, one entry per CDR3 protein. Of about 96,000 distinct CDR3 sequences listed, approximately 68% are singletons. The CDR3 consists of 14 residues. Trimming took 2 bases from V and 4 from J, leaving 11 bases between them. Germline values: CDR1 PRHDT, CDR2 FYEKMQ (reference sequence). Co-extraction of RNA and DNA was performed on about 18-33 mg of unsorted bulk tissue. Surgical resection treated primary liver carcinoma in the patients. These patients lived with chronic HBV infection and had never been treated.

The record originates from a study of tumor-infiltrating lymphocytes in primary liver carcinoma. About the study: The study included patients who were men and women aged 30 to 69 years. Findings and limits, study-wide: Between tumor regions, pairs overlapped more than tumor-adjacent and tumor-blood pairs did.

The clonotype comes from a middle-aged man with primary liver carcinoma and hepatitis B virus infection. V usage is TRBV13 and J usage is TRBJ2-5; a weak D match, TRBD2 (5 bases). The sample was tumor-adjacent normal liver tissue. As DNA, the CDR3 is TGTGCCAGCAGCTTACGGTCGAGCGGAGAGACCCAGTACTTA. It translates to CASSLRSSGETQYL.